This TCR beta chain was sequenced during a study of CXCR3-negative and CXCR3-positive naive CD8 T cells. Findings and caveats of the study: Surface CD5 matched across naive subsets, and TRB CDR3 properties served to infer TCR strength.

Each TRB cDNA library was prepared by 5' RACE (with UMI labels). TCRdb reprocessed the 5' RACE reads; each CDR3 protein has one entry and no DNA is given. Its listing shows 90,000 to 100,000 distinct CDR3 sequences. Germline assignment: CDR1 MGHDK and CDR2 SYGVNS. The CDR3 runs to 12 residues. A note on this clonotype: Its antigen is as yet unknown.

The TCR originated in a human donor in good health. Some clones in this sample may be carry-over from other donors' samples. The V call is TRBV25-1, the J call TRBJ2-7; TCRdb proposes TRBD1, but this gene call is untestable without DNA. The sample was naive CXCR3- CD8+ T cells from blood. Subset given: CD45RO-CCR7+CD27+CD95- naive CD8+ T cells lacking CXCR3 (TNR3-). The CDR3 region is CAVGQPTNEQYF.